A selection of T cell receptor beta chains follows, all from one sample in a study of blood T cell repertoires in COVID-19. Assay used: immunoSEQ multiplex PCR; TCRdb lists only in-frame clones, some missing. The table shows some 400,000 clones, with 81% occurring only once. What was sequenced was peripheral blood. All receptors come from a human donor with acute or convalescent COVID-19. The donor label of this sample is uncertain. CDR3s include the opening cysteine and the closing phenylalanine or tryptophan. Fields, in order: D gene, V gene, clone size, J gene, CDR3 DNA, CDR3 protein. The D gene is left open where the match is weak. The listing skips clone size in some rows; elsewhere it reads once, few, many or a size class.

>.|TRBV28|.|TRBJ2-5
TGTGCCAGCACAACTAACAAAGAGACCCAGTACTTC
CASTTNKETQYF
>TRBD2|TRBV6-5|.|TRBJ2-3
TGTGCCAGCAGTCGAGCGGGAGTAACAGATACGCAGTATTTT
CASSRAGVTDTQYF
>TRBD1|TRBV2|.|TRBJ1-2
TGTGCCAGCAGTGCCATAAGCCGACAGGGAGTCTACACCTTC
CASSAISRQGVYTF
>.|TRBV7-9|.|TRBJ1-2
TGTGCCAGCAACCATATCCGCAGGGCGGGGGGTGGCTACACCTTC
CASNHIRRAGGGYTF
>TRBD1|TRBV19|.|TRBJ1-4
TGTGCCACCTTCGACAGGGGCCGGAGTGAAAAACTGTTTTTT
CATFDRGRSEKLFF
>.|TRBV2|once|TRBJ2-3
TGTGCCAGCAGTGTGGGGCCGATCACAGATACGCAGTATTTT
CASSVGPITDTQYF
>TRBD1|TRBV28|.|TRBJ1-2
TGTGCCAGCAGTCTCCCGCGGACAGGGGGCGCCTATGGCTACACCTTC
CASSLPRTGGAYGYTF
>.|TRBV6-6|.|TRBJ2-3
TGTGCCAGCAGTTATCTTCTAGCAACAGATACGCAGTATTTT
CASSYLLATDTQYF
>.|TRBV18|.|TRBJ1-1
TGTGCCAGCTCAGCAGGGGTGGGCACTGAAGCTTTCTTT
CASSAGVGTEAFF
>.|TRBV18|.|TRBJ2-5
TGTGCCAGCTCACAAGGACTGCAAGAGACCCAGTACTTC
CASSQGLQETQYF
>TRBD1|TRBV5-1|few|TRBJ1-6
TGCGCCAGCAGCATGACAGGGCTACCACCCCTCCACTTT
CASSMTGLPPLHF
>TRBD1|TRBV2|.|TRBJ1-5
TGTGCCAGCAGTCGGGACAGGGGATTCAATCAGCCCCAGCATTTT
CASSRDRGFNQPQHF
>TRBD2|TRBV4-1|once|TRBJ2-2
TGCGCCAGCAGCCCAAAAGGGGGGAGGCTAGCGGGGATCGGGGAGCTGTTTTTT
CASSPKGGRLAGIGELFF
>.|TRBV5-1|.|TRBJ2-7
TGCGCCAGCAGCTTGACCCGGGGGTACGCCTACGAGCAGTACTTC
CASSLTRGYAYEQYF
>.|TRBV28|.|TRBJ1-2
TGTGCCAGCCAGGGATGGTGGGGCTACACCTTC
CASQGWWGYTF